A single sample is the source of the 6 T cell receptor beta chains below, sequenced in a study of blood T cells in healthy people across ages. Primers used in a second PCR of about 7 to 12 cycles were a sample-barcoded 5' primer and a J-beta primer mix. A single record per CDR3 protein comes from TCRdb applying MiXCR to the 5' RACE reads. The data hold about 670,000 distinct CDR3 sequences, with 45% to 60% observed a single time. Sequenced input: blood. The receptors derive from a woman older than 75 in good health.

J is TRBJ2-1 and V is TRBV7-6; 8 bases are a match to TRBD1. TRBJ2-7 explains the end of the DNA better; the J call may be wrong. This CDR3 is built from 17 residues. Germline CDR1 SGHVS, CDR2 FNYEAQ. DNA of the CDR3: TGTGCCAGCAGCTTAGTTCCTGACAGGGGCGCCTACAATGAGCAGTACTTC. The encoded protein is CASSLVPDRGAYNEQYF.

This clonotype occurred a few times. This may arise from a read error, as a much more abundant clone is one base away. The chain combines TRBV4-2 with TRBJ2-7, with 7 bases aligning to TRBD2. The germline gives CDR1 LGHNA, CDR2 YNFKEQ. After removal of 4 bases from V and 7 bases from J, the junction contained 13 bases not matched to a gene. CDR3 length: 15 residues. The CDR3 nucleotides are TGTGCCAGCAGCCGGGAGCGGGGATCCTACAATGAGCAGTACTTC. Amino acids: CASSRERGSYNEQYF.

Comment on this clonotype: With a much larger clone just one base away, this may be a read error. The CDR3 protein is CSVAGGRSIGDTQYF. Here the CDR3 DNA reads TGCAGCGTGGCCGGGGGGAGGAGTATCGGAGATACGCAGTATTTT. The rearrangement joins TRBV29-1 to TRBJ2-3; 7 bases are shared with TRBD2. CDR1 and CDR2 (germline): SQVTM, ANQGSEA. With 6 bases clipped from V and 5 bases from J, the junction kept 14 bases outside the gene matches. The CDR3 runs to 15 residues.

This clonotype has a handful of counts. The chain uses TRBV20-1 and TRBJ2-7; D possibly corresponds to TRBD2 (5 bases). Germline CDR1 is DFQATT and CDR2 is SNEGSKA (reference sequence). Trimming shortened V by 8 bases and J by 3 bases, and 17 bases separated the two germline ends. The CDR3 runs to 13 residues. This chain's CDR3 is CSSPRGPSYEQYF. The CDR3 DNA reads as TGCAGTTCTCCTCGCGGGCCTAGCTACGAGCAGTACTTC.

The chain employs TRBV12-3 or TRBV12-4 and TRBJ2-2, with D perhaps given as TRBD1 or TRBD2 (5 bases each). The CDR3 loop spans 15 amino acids. V lost 5 bases and J lost 5, with 15 bases in between. Written as DNA, the CDR3 is TGTGCCAGCAGTCCCGGGACCCATCCTACCGGGGAGCTGTTTTTT. Its translation is CASSPGTHPTGELFF.

This clonotype was counted at least ten times. This chain joins TRBV28 and TRBJ2-3, with unresolved D. Germline V lookup: CDR1 MDHEN, CDR2 SYDVKM. The CDR3 length is 15 residues. The germline V and J ends were trimmed by 3 bases and 6 bases, with 16 bases remaining between them. The DNA of the CDR3 is TGTGCCAGCAGTTTCGGCGGTCCTAGGTCCGATACGCAGTATTTT. Encoded protein: CASSFGGPRSDTQYF.